What follows are 32 T cell receptor beta chains derived from one specimen sequenced in a study of response to subunit inactivated influenza vaccine. TCRdb fed the RT-PCR reads into MiXCR, producing one record per CDR3 protein. The repertoire includes 650,000 to 800,000 distinct CDR3 sequences, around 13% of them detected once, and less than 9% sits in the top ten. The specimen comprised PBMCs from blood, sampled less than 15 days before vaccination. Receptors originate from a middle-aged man who received an inactivated influenza vaccine.

The genes are TRBV28 and TRBJ2-7, with 10 positions matching TRBD1. The CDR3 has 14 amino acids. The V segment lost 8 bases and the J segment 3 bases; nucleotides outside the gene matches: 7. Germline loops: CDR1 MDHEN, CDR2 SYDVKM. For the CDR3, the DNA is TGTGCCAGCGCCCTCGGGGACAGGGGCTACGAGCAGTACTTC. It is translated as CASALGDRGYEQYF.

This clonotype was observed a few times. CDR3 nucleotides: TGTGCCAGCAGTGCGACGACTAGCCGGGGGCCCACCGGGGAGCTGTTTTTT. This sequence encodes CASSATTSRGPTGELFF. This chain joins TRBV12-3 or TRBV12-4 and TRBJ2-2, with D possibly TRBD2 on 7 matching bases. The CDR3 covers 17 residues. Trimming pared 5 bases from V and 4 bases from J, leaving 20 bases between.

There are many counts of this clonotype. The chain recombines TRBV6-1 with TRBJ2-1; maybe TRBD1 (6 bases). This CDR3 has 15 residues. The ends were cut back, 6 bases at V and 10 bases at J, with 22 bases in the middle. In germline, CDR1 is MNHNS, CDR2 SASEGT. CDR3 DNA sequence: TGTGCCAGCAGCGTAGTATTAGGGGGTAATAAAGAGCAGTTCTTC. It encodes CASSVVLGGNKEQFF.

This clonotype was seen many times. As DNA, the CDR3 is TGTGCCAGCAGTTATTCCTTAGAGACCCAGTACTTC. The encoded protein is CASSYSLETQYF. This chain uses TRBV6-2 or TRBV6-3 with TRBJ2-5, with no clear D. CDR3 length equals 12 residues. Per germline, CDR1 MNHEY and CDR2 SVGEGT. The V end was cut by 3 bases, the J end by 4 bases, with 6 bases between.

The chain has TRBV5-6 and TRBJ1-2, with D perhaps TRBD1 (6 bases). The germline V gene encodes CDR1 SGHDT and CDR2 YYEEEE. The CDR3 has 14 residues. V shed 4 bases and J shed 4 bases, with 14 bases lying between them. The chain's CDR3 is CASSGTRDFYGYTF. The CDR3 DNA reads TGTGCCAGCAGCGGGACAAGGGACTTCTATGGCTACACCTTC. The variable domain in full, completed from reference TRBV5-6 and TRBJ1-2, reads DAGVTQSPTHLIKTRGQQVTLRCSPKSGHDTVSWYQQALGQGPQFIFQYYEEEERQRGNFPDRFSGHQFPNYSSELNVNALLLGDSALYLCASSGTRDFYGYTFGSGTRLTVV.

This clonotype was picked up a small number of times. V and J are TRBV10-2 and TRBJ2-3; 10 positions match TRBD2. Per the germline V gene, CDR1 is WSHSY and CDR2 is SAAADI. The CDR3 has 15 residues. Unmatched junction bases numbered 5, after V lost 6 bases and J lost 2 bases. The CDR3 DNA follows: TGCGCCAGCAGAAAAACTAGCGGGGACACAGATACGCAGTATTTT. This codes for CASRKTSGDTDTQYF.

This clonotype was detected a few times. V gene TRBV11-2 combines with J gene TRBJ1-3; D remains ambiguous. Germline V gene data show CDR1 as SGHAT and CDR2 as FQNNGV. There are 14 residues in the CDR3. Trimming took off 4 bases at V and 1 base at J, with 8 bases between the two ends. The CDR3 here is CASSSPFSGNTIYF. DNA of the CDR3: TGTGCCAGCAGCTCTCCGTTTTCTGGAAACACCATATATTTT.

The chain recombines TRBV11-3 with TRBJ2-1; D is possibly TRBD2 (6 bases). Trimming removed 3 bases from V and 4 bases from J, with 10 bases in between. Looked up from germline, CDR1 is SGHNT and CDR2 is YENEEA. The CDR3 contains 14 residues. CDR3 residues: CASSFTGAYNEQFF. The CDR3 bases are TGTGCCAGCAGCTTCACGGGAGCGTACAATGAGCAGTTCTTC.

This clonotype appeared many times. This chain connects TRBV5-1 to TRBJ1-1, with 7 positions matching TRBD1. Trimming cost V 0 bases and J 1 base; bases outside gene matches: 3. CDR3 length equals 15 residues. Germline CDR1 reads SGHRS; CDR2 reads YFSETQ. As DNA, the CDR3 is TGCGCCAGCAGCTTGGGGGACAGTCAGAACACTGAAGCTTTCTTT. As protein: CASSLGDSQNTEAFF.

J is TRBJ2-7 and V is TRBV2, with 9 positions matching TRBD1. J lost 0 bases, V lost 6 bases, and 9 bases had no gene match. The CDR3 covers 16 residues. Germline values: CDR1 SNHLY, CDR2 FYNNEI. The CDR3 reads CASRAQTGGFSYEQYF. CDR3 in DNA: TGTGCCAGCAGGGCTCAAACAGGGGGCTTCTCCTACGAGCAGTACTTC.

This clonotype was picked up a small number of times. The chain employs TRBV5-1 and TRBJ2-1, with 7 bases matching TRBD1. V trimming: 4 bases; J trimming: 7 bases; junction bases outside the gene matches: 8. The CDR3 contains 14 residues. The germline CDR1 and CDR2 sequences are SGHRS and YFSETQ. This chain's CDR3 is CASSAKGASNEQFF. DNA of the CDR3: TGCGCCAGCAGCGCGAAGGGGGCTTCAAATGAGCAGTTCTTC. Complete variable domain (other parts from reference TRBV5-1 and TRBJ2-1): KAGVTQTPRYLIKTRGQQVTLSCSPISGHRSVSWYQQTPGQGLQFLFEYFSETQRNKGNFPGRFSGRQFSNSRSEMNVSTLELGDSALYLCASSAKGASNEQFFGPGTRLTVL.

This clonotype was counted many times. The chain employs TRBV7-8 and TRBJ1-4; the match to TRBD1 covers 7 bases. Trimming removed 2 bases from V and 4 bases from J; junction bases left unmatched: 7. The V gene's germline CDR1 is SGHVS and CDR2 FQNEAQ. This CDR3 has 16 amino acids. The CDR3 reads CASSLHGTDRNEKLFF. The CDR3 DNA reads TGTGCCAGCAGCTTACACGGGACAGACCGTAATGAAAAACTGTTTTTT.

This rearrangement joins TRBV15 to TRBJ2-3; TRBD2 aligns across 7 bases. The length of the CDR3 is 16 residues. Germline V gene data show CDR1 as LNHNV and CDR2 as YYDKDF (reference sequence). V trimming: 5 bases; J trimming: 0 bases; junction bases outside the gene matches: 8. The CDR3 here is CATSAGLVTSTDTQYF. DNA of the CDR3: TGTGCCACCAGCGCTGGACTAGTAACTAGCACAGATACGCAGTATTTT. Full variable domain (rest looked up from reference TRBV15 and TRBJ2-3): DAMVIQNPRYQVTQFGKPVTLSCSQTLNHNVMYWYQQKSSQAPKLLFHYYDKDFNNEADTPDNFQSRRPNTSFCFLDIRSPGLGDTAMYLCATSAGLVTSTDTQYFGPGTRLTVL.

The V call is TRBV7-3, the J call TRBJ2-2, with 7 bases that match TRBD1. Germline loops: CDR1 SGHTA, CDR2 FQGTGA. V lost 5 bases to trimming and J lost 5 bases; unmatched junction nucleotides: 5. The CDR3 runs 14 residues. The CDR3 DNA follows: TGTGCCAGCAGCACAGGGGTCGAAACCGGGGAGCTGTTTTTT. This translates into CASSTGVETGELFF.

V is TRBV7-9 and J is TRBJ1-3; no clear D. Per germline, CDR1 SEHNR and CDR2 FQNEAQ (reference sequence). Trimming left V 5 bases short and J 4 bases short, with 9 bases between. The CDR3 contains 13 residues. CDR3 DNA sequence: TGTGCCAGCAGCCAAAGCCCCGGAAACACCATATATTTT. It translates to CASSQSPGNTIYF.

This clonotype was detected only a few times. The chain carries TRBV6-1 and TRBJ1-2, with 10 bases matching TRBD1. From germline, CDR1 is MNHNS and CDR2 SASEGT. V dropped 4 bases and J dropped 8; count of bases not matched to a gene: 4. The CDR3 contains 13 residues. This chain's CDR3 is CASSVTGGEGYTF. The CDR3, as DNA: TGTGCCAGCAGTGTGACAGGGGGCGAAGGCTACACCTTC.

The chain couples TRBV29-1 to TRBJ2-5; D call uncertain. Germline V gene lookup returns CDR1 SQVTM and CDR2 ANQGSEA. This CDR3 is built from 12 residues. Trimming removed 3 bases at V and 5 bases at J, with 10 bases between. The DNA for the CDR3 is TGCAGCGTTGACCAGGTCGGCGAGACCCAGTACTTC. This encodes CSVDQVGETQYF.

V usage is TRBV30 and J usage is TRBJ1-5, with 9 bases identical to TRBD1. Germline trimming cut 5 bases from V and 7 bases from J; bases unmatched to any gene: 3. The CDR3 has 12 residues. Germline V lookup: CDR1 GTSNPN, CDR2 SVGIG (reference sequence). DNA for the CDR3: TGTGCCTGGGGGACAGGGAGACAGCCCCAGCATTTT. It specifies CAWGTGRQPQHF.

This clonotype has more than one count but fewer than ten. J is TRBJ2-5 and V is TRBV2, with D unresolved. Germline V CDR1 and CDR2: SNHLY, FYNNEI. Trimming shortened V by 7 bases and J by 3 bases, and 15 bases separated the two germline ends. CDR3 size: 14 residues. The CDR3: CASKEWTDKETQYF. The CDR3 coding sequence is TGTGCCAGCAAAGAGTGGACGGATAAAGAGACCCAGTACTTC.

This sequence joins TRBV27 and TRBJ2-7; 10 bases map to TRBD2. The CDR3 covers 15 residues. V was pared by 4 bases and J by 2 bases, with 5 bases of the junction left unmatched. From germline, CDR1 is MNHEY and CDR2 SMNVEV (reference sequence). As DNA, the CDR3 is TGTGCCAGCAGTTCGATGACTAGCGGGCCCTACGAGCAGTACTTC. This encodes CASSSMTSGPYEQYF.

This clonotype was observed at least ten times. This chain joins TRBV7-2 and TRBJ2-7; D remains ambiguous. The CDR3 has 12 amino acids. Between the trimmed V and J ends, which lost 0 bases and 6 bases, there was a span of 6 bases. The germline V gene has CDR1 SGHTA and CDR2 FQGNSA. CDR3: CASSLAWGEQYF. The DNA for the CDR3 is TGTGCCAGCAGCTTAGCGTGGGGCGAGCAGTACTTC. Full variable domain (outside the CDR3, taken from reference TRBV7-2 and TRBJ2-7): GAGVSQSPSNKVTEKGKDVELRCDPISGHTALYWYRQSLGQGLEFLIYFQGNSAPDKSGLPSDRFSAERTGGSVSTLTIQRTQQEDSAVYLCASSLAWGEQYFGPGTRLTVT.

This clonotype was seen a handful of times. This chain joins TRBV10-3 and TRBJ1-1, with D unclear. The CDR3 is 12 residues long. Germline V gene sequence: CDR1 ENHRY, CDR2 SYGVKD. V was clipped by 6 bases and J by 4 bases, with 9 bases between them. The DNA for the CDR3 is TGTGCCATCAGAAGGGAGGGCACTGAAGCTTTCTTT. It specifies CAIRREGTEAFF.

This clonotype was seen at least ten times. V gene TRBV12-3 or TRBV12-4 combines with J gene TRBJ2-2; no reliable D call. CDR3 size: 15 residues. V shed 6 bases and J shed 0 bases, with 11 bases lying between them. The DNA of the CDR3 is TGTGCCAGCAGCCCCTCGGGTCCGAACACCGGGGAGCTGTTTTTT. This codes for CASSPSGPNTGELFF.

The J gene is TRBJ2-3, the V gene TRBV27; 9 positions match TRBD1. This CDR3 has 15 residues. Unmatched junction bases numbered 9, after V lost 5 bases and J lost 6 bases. The V gene's germline CDR1 is MNHEY and CDR2 SMNVEV (reference sequence). The DNA of the CDR3 is TGTGCCAGCAGTCCAGGACAGGGGCTAAGGGATACGCAGTATTTT. Protein product: CASSPGQGLRDTQYF.

The chain couples TRBV2 to TRBJ2-1, with TRBD1 as a possible D gene (6 bases). The length of the CDR3 is 13 residues. Trimming stripped 4 bases from V and 8 bases from J, with 12 bases between. CDR1 is SNHLY and CDR2 is FYNNEI in the germline V gene. CDR3 region: CASSGGPGHEQFF. Here the CDR3 DNA reads TGTGCCAGCAGTGGGGGGCCTGGGCATGAGCAGTTCTTC.

J is TRBJ2-1 and V is TRBV5-1; 9 positions agree with TRBD2. Germline loops: CDR1 SGHRS, CDR2 YFSETQ. The CDR3 covers 18 residues. Trimming cost V 3 bases and J 8 bases; bases outside gene matches: 18. CDR3 residues: CASSSPIGTSRRGDEQFF. CDR3 DNA: TGCGCCAGCAGCTCGCCCATAGGGACTAGCCGACGGGGGGATGAGCAGTTCTTC. The full variable domain, completed using reference TRBV5-1 and TRBJ2-1, is KAGVTQTPRYLIKTRGQQVTLSCSPISGHRSVSWYQQTPGQGLQFLFEYFSETQRNKGNFPGRFSGRQFSNSRSEMNVSTLELGDSALYLCASSSPIGTSRRGDEQFFGPGTRLTVL.

The chain couples TRBV7-2 to TRBJ1-2; D perhaps matches TRBD1 (5 bases). V lost 5 bases and J 5 bases, leaving 12 bases between the germline ends. The V gene's germline CDR1 is SGHTA and CDR2 FQGNSA. The CDR3 is made up of 13 amino acids. CDR3 nucleotide sequence: TGTGCCAGCAGCGGTAGACAGAGTTATGGCTACACCTTC. It yields the protein CASSGRQSYGYTF.

This clonotype was detected a few times. This chain joins TRBV14 and TRBJ2-7; D is uncertain. Trimming shortened V by 6 bases and J by 0 bases, and 15 bases separated the two germline ends. The CDR3 spans 15 residues. Germline V lookup: CDR1 SGHDN, CDR2 FVKESK. CDR3 residues: CASRTSQSSSYEQYF. CDR3 bases: TGTGCCAGCAGAACATCGCAGAGCAGCTCCTACGAGCAGTACTTC.

This clonotype was counted a few times. The chain recombines TRBV2 with TRBJ2-7; D call uncertain. Trimming removed 6 bases from V and 0 bases from J, with 9 bases in between. The CDR3 extends over 13 amino acids. Germline CDR1 is SNHLY and CDR2 is FYNNEI. The DNA for the CDR3 is TGTGCCAGCAGCGGGTCCCTCTCCTACGAGCAGTACTTC. It specifies CASSGSLSYEQYF. Drawing the rest from reference TRBV2 and TRBJ2-7, the complete variable domain is EPEVTQTPSHQVTQMGQEVILRCVPISNHLYFYWYRQILGQKVEFLVSFYNNEISEKSEIFDDQFSVERPDGSNFTLKIRSTKLEDSAMYFCASSGSLSYEQYFGPGTRLTVT.

The chain links TRBV4-1 to TRBJ2-2; no firm D call. Germline lookup yields CDR1 MGHRA and CDR2 YSYEKL. The V and J ends lost 0 bases and 4 bases respectively, with 6 bases between them. This CDR3 contains 14 residues. The CDR3: CASSQDHPTGELFF. Here the CDR3 DNA reads TGCGCCAGCAGCCAAGATCACCCCACCGGGGAGCTGTTTTTT.

The V and J genes are TRBV7-2 and TRBJ2-5; no reliable D call. V lost 5 bases, J lost 2 bases, and 12 bases lay in between. The germline V gene encodes CDR1 SGHTA and CDR2 FQGNSA. The CDR3 length is 14 residues. CDR3 sequence reads: CASSPSPGQETQYF. The CDR3 DNA reads TGTGCCAGCAGCCCTTCGCCCGGACAAGAGACCCAGTACTTC. The whole variable domain, filled in from reference TRBV7-2 and TRBJ2-5, reads GAGVSQSPSNKVTEKGKDVELRCDPISGHTALYWYRQSLGQGLEFLIYFQGNSAPDKSGLPSDRFSAERTGGSVSTLTIQRTQQEDSAVYLCASSPSPGQETQYFGPGTRLLVL.

The chain employs TRBV4-1 and TRBJ1-2; maybe TRBD1 (5 bases). V lost 4 bases, J lost 0 bases, and 15 bases lay in between. Germline assignment: CDR1 MGHRA and CDR2 YSYEKL. The CDR3 is made up of 16 amino acids. The CDR3 DNA is TGCGCCAGCAGCCCACTCCGGACAATCACTAACTATGGCTACACCTTC. Protein: CASSPLRTITNYGYTF.